The T cell receptor beta chain described here comes from a study of memory CD4+ T cells and cytomegalovirus serostatus. Only one count was recorded for this clone. Using immunoSEQ multiplex PCR, the repertoire was profiled, and TCRdb retains in-frame clones only, with some absent. The repertoire holds 35,000 to 50,000 clones, with roughly three quarters as singletons. The sort gate was single viable CD3+CD4+CD8-CD45RO+ cells for memory CD4+ T cells. Serostatus was set by detecting CMV pp150, pp28, p38, p52 IgG. The source material was memory CD4+ T cells from blood. The TCR originated in an adult in good health and CMV-seronegative.

The CDR3 is CASRLESGDTEAFF. CDR3 nucleotide sequence: TGTGCAAGTCGCTTAGAATCTGGGGACACTGAAGCTTTCTTT. The V call is TRBV12-2, the J call TRBJ1-1. TRBV12-2 is annotated as a pseudogene. This CDR3 is built from 14 residues.